This T cell receptor beta chain was captured by sequencing in a study of shared clonotypes between healthy human individuals. General study results and limits: Across subsets, estimated richness was generally greater for naive than for memory populations.

This CDR3 is built from 14 residues. Germline assignment: CDR1 LNHDA and CDR2 SQIVND (reference sequence). Trimming stripped 8 bases from V and 2 bases from J, with 13 bases between. Profiling relied on immunoSEQ multiplex PCR, and the TCRdb table lists in-frame clones only, not all of them. The table records approximately 940,000 clones, over 75% of them present only once. Remarks on this clone: Its target is not known.

The V gene is TRBV19, the J gene TRBJ2-1, with D possibly matching TRBD2 (6 bases). The sequencing sample was made of memory CD4+ T cells sorted from blood. Specified subset: CD45RA-negative fraction. This receptor was identified in a man younger than 30 in good health. DNA for the CDR3: TGTGCCAGTGCCGGGACTCTTACCTACAATGAGCAGTTCTTC. It specifies CASAGTLTYNEQFF.